The clone carrying this T cell receptor (beta chain) is a singleton in its sample. The antigen remains undetermined. CDR1 SGHDT and CDR2 YYEEEE come from the germline V gene. The CDR3 length is 12 residues. The ends were cut back, 3 bases at V and 4 bases at J, with 8 bases in the middle. The data originate from a study of cytomegalovirus exposure and HLA in healthy donors. 60 Vbeta and 13 Jbeta primers were used in PCR. Method: immunoSEQ multiplex PCR; TCRdb's copy keeps in-frame clones and lacks some. The sample gives 100,000 to 150,000 clones, less than 90% of which show up once; 1.5% to 1.7% is in the top ten. Study results and caveats: In a later analysis, about 17,000 TCR beta sequences were associated with HLA alleles at 0.05 false discovery rate. In vitro testing confirmed a few CMV-associated chains as specific for CMV antigens. A later analysis found that most CMV-associated TCR beta chains appeared HLA-restricted. According to an earlier analysis, most TCR beta V segments yielded productive rearrangements about 90% or about 30% of the time.

The genes are TRBV5-6 and TRBJ2-7, with D perhaps matching TRBD2 (6 bases). This receptor was identified in a man aged 40-49 years in good health and CMV-seronegative. Sample: PBMCs. CDR3 in amino acids: CASSSGSYEQYF. CDR3 nucleotide sequence: TGTGCCAGCAGCTCCGGGAGTTACGAGCAGTACTTC.